The 6 T cell receptor beta chains given below trace back to one sample, sequenced in a study of neurological immune-mediated disorders. TCRdb ran MiXCR on the 5' RACE reads and lists one entry per CDR3 protein. The repertoire has more than 70,000 distinct CDR3 sequences, about a tenth of them found once; the top ten carry 1.8%. Sequenced sample: PBMCs. Receptors originate from a man aged 40-55 years in good health.

This clonotype was observed many times. The chain recombines TRBV28 with TRBJ2-1; tentative D call: TRBD2 (6 bases). The CDR3 length is 11 residues. Germline loops: CDR1 MDHEN, CDR2 SYDVKM. The V gene lost 2 bases and the J gene lost 10 bases, with 6 bases spanning the gap. CDR3 nucleotides: TGTGCCAGCAGTTTAACTAGCGAGCAGTTCTTC. This translates into CASSLTSEQFF.

This clonotype was seen ten or more times. The chain joins TRBV7-2 to TRBJ2-7; D unclear. Germline CDR1 and CDR2: SGHTA and FQGNSA. There are 12 residues in the CDR3. V shed 6 bases and J shed 7 bases, with 13 bases lying between them. This CDR3 is CASRSLGWEQYF. The CDR3, as DNA: TGTGCCAGCAGATCCTTGGGCTGGGAGCAGTACTTC.

This clonotype occurred many times. J is TRBJ2-7 and V is TRBV5-1; 9 bases are shared with TRBD1. CDR3 length: 15 residues. Germline V gives CDR1 SGHRS, CDR2 YFSETQ. After removal of 0 bases from V and 2 bases from J, the junction contained 3 bases not matched to a gene. The DNA of the CDR3 is TGCGCCAGCAGCTTGGCAGGGACAGGGACCTACGAGCAGTACTTC. Protein sequence: CASSLAGTGTYEQYF.

This clonotype was picked up many times. The chain combines TRBV28 with TRBJ2-7; D ambiguous. The CDR3 has 15 amino acids. Germline V gene data show CDR1 as MDHEN and CDR2 as SYDVKM. Trimming cost V 7 bases and J 0 bases, with 16 bases left between them. CDR3 amino acids: CASIRDPSSSYEQYF. CDR3 DNA sequence: TGTGCCAGCATCCGAGATCCGTCGAGCTCCTACGAGCAGTACTTC.

This clonotype was recorded at least ten times. The V call is TRBV10-2, the J call TRBJ2-2; no clear D gene. The V end lost 10 bases, the J end lost 3 bases, and 15 bases lay between the germline ends. CDR3 length equals 14 residues. Germline values: CDR1 WSHSY, CDR2 SAAADI. The CDR3, as DNA: TGCGCCACCTCAGCAGATCGTCACACCGGGGAGCTGTTTTTT. Amino acids: CATSADRHTGELFF.

This clonotype has a count of ten or more. The chain combines TRBV29-1 with TRBJ1-1, with D possibly being TRBD1 (5 bases). Germline assignment: CDR1 SQVTM and CDR2 ANQGSEA. Trimming cost V 4 bases and J 5 bases, with 14 bases left between them. The CDR3 is 13 amino acids. The DNA for the CDR3 is TGCAGCGTTGTTTCGGGGGTCCGTACTGAAGCTTTCTTT. This encodes CSVVSGVRTEAFF.